This entry lists 2 T cell receptor beta chains sequenced from one sample in a study of T cell clonality in common variable immunodeficiency. Libraries were prepared by immunoSEQ multiplex PCR; TCRdb keeps only in-frame clonotypes and omits some of them. This sample includes 50,000 to 60,000 clones with no singletons; its ten biggest clones take up 5.4%. The sequencing input was peripheral blood mononuclear cells. Source of these receptors: a person aged 18 to 70 in good health.

Ten or more counts support this clone. The CDR3 end is not reached by the read, which stops 3 residues before it; the germline J gene fills it in. The chain combines TRBV30 with TRBJ2-3, with TRBD2 identical over 7 bases. V shed 4 bases, J shed 5 bases, and the junction held 6 bases outside the gene matches. The CDR3 consists of 13 residues. CDR1 is GTSNPN, CDR2 SVGIG, per germline (reference sequence). CDR3 amino acids: CAWNAGGGDTQYF. The part of the CDR3 DNA that was read is TGTGCCTGGAACGCCGGCGGGGGAGATACG.

Points on this clone: The read terminates 3 residues before the CDR3 end, so the remaining end is supplied by the germline J gene. The rearrangement links TRBV6-2 or TRBV6-3 to TRBJ1-2; D not certain. This CDR3 is built from 15 residues. From germline, CDR1 is MNHEY and CDR2 SVGEGT. The CDR3 here is CASSYLAGINNDYTF. CDR3 bases read: TGTGCCAGCAGTTACCTAGCCGGGATAAACAATGAC.